The source of this TCR beta chain is a study of blood T cell repertoires in COVID-19. Study summary: The study drew acute and convalescent COVID-19 samples from the United States, Italy and Spain. From T cells, B-cell-depleted T cells, or PBMCs came the material, which was cDNA or gDNA.

As processed by the authors: From reference gene primer amplification, estimates of nucleated cell counts were derived. Produced via immunoSEQ multiplex PCR; TCRdb's table is partial and in-frame only. V and J calls and clone size are given by that table; D and trimming were obtained from the DNA. In the table there are just under 350,000 clones, around four fifths of which are singletons. The length of the CDR3 is 18 residues. The V gene lost 7 bases and the J gene lost 2 bases, with 26 bases spanning the gap. Germline values: CDR1 LGHDT, CDR2 YNNKEL (reference sequence). V gene TRBV3-1 (or the pseudogene TRBV3-2) combines with J gene TRBJ2-5, with D perhaps matching TRBD2 (6 bases). What was sequenced was peripheral blood. This receptor was obtained from a man aged 25 to 40 with active or convalescent COVID-19. The CDR3 DNA sequence: TGTGCCAGCACCCCTCCCCGGGTGGTTAGCGGCTTACAAGAGACCCAGTACTTC. It translates to CASTPPRVVSGLQETQYF.